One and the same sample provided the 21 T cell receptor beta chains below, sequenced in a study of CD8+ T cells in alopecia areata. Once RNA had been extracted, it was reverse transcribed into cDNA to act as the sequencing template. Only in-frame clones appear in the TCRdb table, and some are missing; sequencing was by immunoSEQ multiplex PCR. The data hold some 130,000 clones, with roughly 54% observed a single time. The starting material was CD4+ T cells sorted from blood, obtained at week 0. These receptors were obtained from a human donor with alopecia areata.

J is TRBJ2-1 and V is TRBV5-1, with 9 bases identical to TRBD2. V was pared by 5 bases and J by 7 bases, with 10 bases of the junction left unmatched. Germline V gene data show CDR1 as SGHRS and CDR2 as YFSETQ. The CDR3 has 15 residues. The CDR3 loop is CASRPASGAGNEQFF. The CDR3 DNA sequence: TGCGCCAGCAGACCCGCTAGCGGGGCTGGGAATGAGCAGTTCTTC.

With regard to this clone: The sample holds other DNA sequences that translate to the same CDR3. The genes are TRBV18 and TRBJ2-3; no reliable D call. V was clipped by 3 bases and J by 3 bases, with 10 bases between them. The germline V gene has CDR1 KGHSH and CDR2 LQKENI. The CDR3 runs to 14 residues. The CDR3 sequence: CASSPPTRTDTQYF. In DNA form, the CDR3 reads TGTGCCAGCTCACCTCCTACTCGTACAGATACGCAGTATTTT.

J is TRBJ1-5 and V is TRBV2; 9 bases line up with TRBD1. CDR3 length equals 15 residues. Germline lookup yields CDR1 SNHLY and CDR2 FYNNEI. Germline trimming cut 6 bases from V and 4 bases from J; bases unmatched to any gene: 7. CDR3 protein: CASSVLQGANQPQHF. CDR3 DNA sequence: TGTGCCAGCAGCGTCTTACAGGGGGCGAATCAGCCCCAGCATTTT.

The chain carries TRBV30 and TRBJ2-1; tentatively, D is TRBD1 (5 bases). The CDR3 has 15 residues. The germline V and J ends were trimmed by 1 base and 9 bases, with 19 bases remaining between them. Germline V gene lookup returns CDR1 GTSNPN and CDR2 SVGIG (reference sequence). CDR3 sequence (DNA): TGTGCCTGGAGTGAAGGGGTGCTGTATTCTAGTGAGCAGTTCTTC. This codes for CAWSEGVLYSSEQFF.

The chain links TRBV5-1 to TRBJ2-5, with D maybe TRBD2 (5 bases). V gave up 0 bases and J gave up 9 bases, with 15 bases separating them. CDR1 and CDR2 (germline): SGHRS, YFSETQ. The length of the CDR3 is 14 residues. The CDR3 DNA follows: TGCGCCAGCAGCTTGGATACAGTCCCGAGGGCCCAGTACTTC. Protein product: CASSLDTVPRAQYF.

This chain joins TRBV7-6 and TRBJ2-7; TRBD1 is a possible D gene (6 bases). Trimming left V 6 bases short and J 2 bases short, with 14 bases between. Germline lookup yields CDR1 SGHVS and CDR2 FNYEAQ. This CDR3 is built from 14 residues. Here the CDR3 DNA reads TGTGCCAGCAGTCAAACACAGGGACCCTACGAGCAGTACTTC. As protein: CASSQTQGPYEQYF.

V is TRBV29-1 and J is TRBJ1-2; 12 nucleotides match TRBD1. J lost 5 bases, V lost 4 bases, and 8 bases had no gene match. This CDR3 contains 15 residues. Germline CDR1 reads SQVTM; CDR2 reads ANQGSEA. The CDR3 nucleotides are TGCAGCGTTGGCGTCGGGACAGGGGGCGGGTATGGCTACACCTTC. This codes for CSVGVGTGGGYGYTF.

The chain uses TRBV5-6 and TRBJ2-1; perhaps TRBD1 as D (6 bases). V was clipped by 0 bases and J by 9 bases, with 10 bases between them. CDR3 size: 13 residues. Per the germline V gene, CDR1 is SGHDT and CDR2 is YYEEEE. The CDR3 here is CASSLDRVSEQFF. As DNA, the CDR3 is TGTGCCAGCAGCTTGGACAGGGTCAGTGAGCAGTTCTTC.

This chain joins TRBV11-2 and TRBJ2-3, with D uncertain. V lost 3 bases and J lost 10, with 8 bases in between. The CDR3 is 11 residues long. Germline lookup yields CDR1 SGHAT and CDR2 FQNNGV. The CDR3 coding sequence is TGTGCCAGCAGCTTCAGGTCGGCGCAGTATTTT. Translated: CASSFRSAQYF.

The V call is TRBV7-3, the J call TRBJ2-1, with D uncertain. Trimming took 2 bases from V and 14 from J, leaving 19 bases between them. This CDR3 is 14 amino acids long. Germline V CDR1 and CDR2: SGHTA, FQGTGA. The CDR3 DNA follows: TGTGCCAGCAGCTTAGGGTCGACGACAAGGGATAAGTTCTTC. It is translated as CASSLGSTTRDKFF.

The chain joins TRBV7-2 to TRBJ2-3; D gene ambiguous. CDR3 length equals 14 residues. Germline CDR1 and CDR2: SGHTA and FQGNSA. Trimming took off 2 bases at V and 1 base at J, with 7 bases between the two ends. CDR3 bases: TGTGCCAGCAGCTTAAACGGACGCACAGATACGCAGTATTTT. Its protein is CASSLNGRTDTQYF. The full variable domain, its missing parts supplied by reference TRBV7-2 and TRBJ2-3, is GAGVSQSPSNKVTEKGKDVELRCDPISGHTALYWYRQSLGQGLEFLIYFQGNSAPDKSGLPSDRFSAERTGGSVSTLTIQRTQQEDSAVYLCASSLNGRTDTQYFGPGTRLTVL.

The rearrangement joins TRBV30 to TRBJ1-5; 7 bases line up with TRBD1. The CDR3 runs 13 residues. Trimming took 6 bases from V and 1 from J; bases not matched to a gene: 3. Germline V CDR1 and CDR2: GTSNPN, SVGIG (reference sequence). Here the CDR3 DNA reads TGTGCCTGCGGGACAGTGAGCAATCAGCCCCAGCATTTT. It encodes CACGTVSNQPQHF.

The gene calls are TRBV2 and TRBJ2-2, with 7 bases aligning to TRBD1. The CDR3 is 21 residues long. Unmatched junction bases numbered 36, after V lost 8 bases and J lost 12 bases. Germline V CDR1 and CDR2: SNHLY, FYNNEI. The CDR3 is CASSAPRRPARTGVQQPQLFF. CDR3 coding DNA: TGTGCCAGCTCCGCACCCCGCCGCCCGGCTCGTACAGGGGTCCAACAACCCCAGCTGTTTTTT.

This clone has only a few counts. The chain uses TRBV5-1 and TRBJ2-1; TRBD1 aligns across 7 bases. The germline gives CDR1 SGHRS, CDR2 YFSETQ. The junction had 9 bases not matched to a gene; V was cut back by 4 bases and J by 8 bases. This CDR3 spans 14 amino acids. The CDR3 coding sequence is TGCGCCAGCAGCCTGACAGGGCCCCCCGATGAGCAGTTCTTC. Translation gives CASSLTGPPDEQFF.

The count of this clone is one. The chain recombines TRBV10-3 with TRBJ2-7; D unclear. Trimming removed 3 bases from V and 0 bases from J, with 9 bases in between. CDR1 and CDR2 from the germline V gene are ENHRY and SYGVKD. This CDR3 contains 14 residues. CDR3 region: CAISDSLRSYEQYF. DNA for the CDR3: TGTGCCATCAGTGATAGCCTGCGCTCCTACGAGCAGTACTTC.

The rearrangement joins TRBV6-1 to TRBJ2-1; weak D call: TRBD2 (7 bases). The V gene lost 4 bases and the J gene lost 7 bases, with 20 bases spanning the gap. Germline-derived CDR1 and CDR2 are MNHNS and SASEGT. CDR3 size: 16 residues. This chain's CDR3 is CASSARGSGVRNEQFF. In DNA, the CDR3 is TGTGCCAGCAGTGCCAGGGGCAGCGGGGTAAGAAATGAGCAGTTCTTC.

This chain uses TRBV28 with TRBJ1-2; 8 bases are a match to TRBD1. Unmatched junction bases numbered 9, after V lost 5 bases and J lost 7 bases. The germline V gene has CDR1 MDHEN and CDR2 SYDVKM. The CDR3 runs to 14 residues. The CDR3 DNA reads TGTGCCAGCAGTACAAAACGGACAGGGAGTGGCTACACCTTC. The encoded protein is CASSTKRTGSGYTF.

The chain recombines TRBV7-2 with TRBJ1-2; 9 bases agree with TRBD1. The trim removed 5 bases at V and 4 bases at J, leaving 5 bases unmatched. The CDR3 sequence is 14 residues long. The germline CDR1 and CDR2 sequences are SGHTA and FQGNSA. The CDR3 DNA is TGTGCCAGCAGCCCGGACAGGGGTGGCTATGGCTACACCTTC. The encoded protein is CASSPDRGGYGYTF.

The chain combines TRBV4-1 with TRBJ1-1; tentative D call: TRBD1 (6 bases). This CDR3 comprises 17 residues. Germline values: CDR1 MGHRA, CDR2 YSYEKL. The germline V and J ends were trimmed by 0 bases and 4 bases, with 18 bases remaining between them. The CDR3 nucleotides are TGCGCCAGCAGCCAAGAGGGAGGGGACACCCTTGGCACTGAAGCTTTCTTT. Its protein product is CASSQEGGDTLGTEAFF.

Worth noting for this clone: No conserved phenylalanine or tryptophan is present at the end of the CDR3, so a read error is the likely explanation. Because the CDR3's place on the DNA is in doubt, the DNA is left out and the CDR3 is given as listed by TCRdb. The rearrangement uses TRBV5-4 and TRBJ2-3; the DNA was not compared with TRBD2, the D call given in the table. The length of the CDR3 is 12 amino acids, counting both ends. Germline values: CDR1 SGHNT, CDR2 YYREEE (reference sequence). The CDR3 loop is CASSDGLDDHRY.

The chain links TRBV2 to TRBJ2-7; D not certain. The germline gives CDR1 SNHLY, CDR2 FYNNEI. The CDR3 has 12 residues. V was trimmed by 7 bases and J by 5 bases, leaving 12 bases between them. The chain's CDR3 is CASTDPLNEQYF. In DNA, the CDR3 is TGTGCCAGCACCGACCCCCTGAACGAGCAGTACTTC.